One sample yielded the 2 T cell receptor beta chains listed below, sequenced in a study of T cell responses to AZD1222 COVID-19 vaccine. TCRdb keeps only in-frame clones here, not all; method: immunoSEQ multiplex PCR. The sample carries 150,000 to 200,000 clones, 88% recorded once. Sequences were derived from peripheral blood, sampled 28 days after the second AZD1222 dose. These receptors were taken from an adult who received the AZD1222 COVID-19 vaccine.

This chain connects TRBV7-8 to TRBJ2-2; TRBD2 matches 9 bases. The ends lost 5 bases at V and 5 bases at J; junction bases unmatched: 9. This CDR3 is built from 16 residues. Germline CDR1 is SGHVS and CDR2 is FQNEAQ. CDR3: CASSPGTSSGTGELFF. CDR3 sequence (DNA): TGTGCCAGCAGCCCGGGGACTAGCAGTGGTACCGGGGAGCTGTTTTTT.

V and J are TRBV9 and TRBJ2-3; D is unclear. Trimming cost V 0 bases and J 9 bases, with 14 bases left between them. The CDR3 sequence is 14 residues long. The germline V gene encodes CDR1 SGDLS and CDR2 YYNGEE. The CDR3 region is CASSVVESAPTQYF. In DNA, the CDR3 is TGTGCCAGCAGCGTAGTGGAGTCGGCCCCAACGCAGTATTTT.